This T cell receptor (beta chain) is from a study of metastatic and nonmetastatic thyroid tumors. Study as a whole: Where malignant and benign thyroid patients were concerned, repertoires were compared across blood and tumor or nodule tissue.

This clone was detected a few times. The antigen is undetermined. Other DNA sequences in this specimen translate into the identical CDR3. Per the authors' pipeline: CDR3 was compared across clinicopathological groups, and the resulting differences were used to build a distant-metastasis classifier for papillary thyroid cancer. TCRdb recomputed clones from the PCR reads via MiXCR. TCRdb, rather than the study authors, made the V and J calls. The table has about 5,400 clones, around 37% seen once; the top ten hold 35%. Among the patients, none had received any treatment before thyroid surgery. Germline V gene data show CDR1 as MGHRA and CDR2 as YSYEKL. V was pared by 3 bases and J by 6 bases, with 7 bases of the junction left unmatched. This CDR3 is 17 amino acids long. Study conclusions and caveats: When malignant thyroid tumors were compared with benign nodules, TCR beta diversity was reportedly significantly higher in the malignant tumors. This held in both blood and tumor samples.

The clonotype originates from a female donor with papillary thyroid cancer or a benign thyroid nodule (not recorded which). Some clones in this sample may be carry-over from other donors' samples. The V and J genes are TRBV4-1 and TRBJ2-1, with TRBD2 matching 14 bases. What was sequenced was adjacent normal tissue. The CDR3 DNA sequence: TGCGCCAGCAGCCAGACTAGCGGGGGGGCGGGCGGCAATGAGCAGTTCTTC. Its protein is CASSQTSGGAGGNEQFF.